Below, 21 T cell receptor beta chains from the same sample are listed, as sequenced in a study of T cells in Graves' hyperthyroidism and ophthalmopathy. RNA transcripts provided the source from which TCR beta CDR3 regions were amplified. HTBI primers drove first-round RT-PCR of the TCR CDR3. One entry per CDR3 protein results from TCRdb running MiXCR on the multiplex PCR reads. The table records 300,000 to 450,000 distinct CDR3 sequences, roughly 13% of them present only once. The sequencing sample was made of blood. All receptors derive from a man aged 25-40 years with Graves' hyperthyroidism that later progressed to Graves' ophthalmopathy.

V usage is TRBV27 and J usage is TRBJ2-7; D may be TRBD2 (5 bases). V was shortened by 5 bases and J by 2 bases, with 13 bases between the two germline ends. CDR3 length: 14 amino acids. In germline, CDR1 is MNHEY, CDR2 SMNVEV (reference sequence). CDR3 sequence: CASSPRGVTYEQYF. CDR3 nucleotides: TGTGCCAGCAGTCCCCGGGGAGTAACCTACGAGCAGTACTTC.

This clonotype was recorded at least ten times. The chain recombines TRBV20-1 with TRBJ2-5; D unclear. CDR3 length equals 13 residues. CDR1 is DFQATT and CDR2 is SNEGSKA in the germline V gene (reference sequence). Trimming pared 3 bases from V and 0 bases from J, leaving 8 bases between. The CDR3 reads CSASQGNQETQYF. CDR3 sequence (DNA): TGCAGTGCTAGCCAAGGGAACCAAGAGACCCAGTACTTC.

This chain links TRBV5-6 with TRBJ1-5; no firm D call. V shed 2 bases and J shed 2 bases, with 11 bases lying between them. The germline V gene encodes CDR1 SGHDT and CDR2 YYEEEE. CDR3 length: 15 residues. This CDR3 reads CASSFFDGGNQPQHF. The DNA for the CDR3 is TGTGCCAGCAGCTTTTTTGATGGGGGCAATCAGCCCCAGCATTTT.

At least ten counts were recorded for this clonotype. The chain employs TRBV20-1 and TRBJ1-1; 9 positions match TRBD1. CDR3 length: 13 amino acids. Losses at the gene ends were 1 base for V and 7 bases for J; bases not matched to a gene: 4. In germline, CDR1 is DFQATT, CDR2 SNEGSKA (reference sequence). Here the CDR3 reads CSARGNRGREAFF. The CDR3 DNA is TGCAGTGCTAGAGGTAACAGGGGGCGTGAAGCTTTCTTT.

This clonotype showed up many times. This rearrangement joins TRBV28 to TRBJ2-7; a possible D gene is TRBD1 (6 bases). This CDR3 contains 14 residues. Germline V gene data show CDR1 as MDHEN and CDR2 as SYDVKM. Trimming removed 6 bases from V and 2 bases from J, with 14 bases in between. The CDR3 sequence is CASRTGTPPYEQYF. CDR3 in DNA: TGTGCCAGCAGAACCGGGACACCACCCTACGAGCAGTACTTC.

The chain carries TRBV19 and TRBJ1-1, with TRBD1 identical over 7 bases. Germline V CDR1 and CDR2: LNHDA, SQIVND (reference sequence). The CDR3 contains 15 residues. J gave up 5 bases and V 6 bases, and 12 bases lay outside the gene matches. The CDR3 protein is CASRPSTAQGTEAFF. The CDR3 DNA sequence: TGTGCCAGTAGACCCTCGACAGCACAGGGGACTGAAGCTTTCTTT.

This clonotype was seen only a few times. V is TRBV4-2 and J is TRBJ1-2; 11 positions match TRBD1. This CDR3 has 15 residues. Germline V gene data show CDR1 as LGHNA and CDR2 as YNFKEQ. J gave up 3 bases and V 4 bases, and 4 bases lay outside the gene matches. The CDR3 sequence is CASSLGQGEDYGYTF. CDR3 DNA sequence: TGTGCCAGCAGCCTGGGACAGGGGGAGGACTATGGCTACACCTTC.

At least ten counts were recorded for this clonotype. The chain links TRBV15 to TRBJ1-1; D remains ambiguous. The CDR3 has 13 amino acids. Trimming took 0 bases from V and 0 from J, leaving 2 bases between them. CDR1 and CDR2 (germline): LNHNV, YYDKDF (reference sequence). The CDR3 DNA sequence: TGTGCCACCAGCAGAGAGGTGAACACTGAAGCTTTCTTT. Its protein product is CATSREVNTEAFF.

This clonotype was observed at least ten times. Compared with germline, one end of the junction differs, possibly owing to a read error. The V gene is TRBV6-2 or TRBV6-3, the J gene TRBJ2-7, with D hard to call. There are 12 residues in the CDR3. CDR1 MNHEY and CDR2 SVGEGT come from the germline V gene. CDR3 in DNA: TGTGCCAGCAGCTATTTTTCCTCCGAGCAGTACTTC. It is translated as CASSYFSSEQYF.

The genes are TRBV27 and TRBJ2-4; unclear D gene. Per the germline V gene, CDR1 is MNHEY and CDR2 is SMNVEV (reference sequence). This CDR3 region has 13 residues. Trimming left V 0 bases short and J 4 bases short, with 4 bases between. CDR3 amino acids: CASSLSLKNIQYF. The CDR3 DNA reads as TGTGCCAGCAGTTTATCACTAAAAAACATTCAGTACTTC.

This clonotype was counted a few times. Since a much larger clone is just one base distant, this may be a read error. The chain couples TRBV28 to TRBJ1-5; D gene uncertain. The CDR3 totals 15 residues. The germline CDR1 and CDR2 sequences are MDHEN and SYDVKM. V was cut by 2 bases and J by 0 bases, with 8 bases left in between. CDR3 nucleotide sequence: TGTGCCAGCAGTTTAGAGCAAAGTAGCAATCAGCCCCAGCATTTT. Amino acid sequence: CASSLEQSSNQPQHF. Full variable domain (outside the CDR3, taken from reference TRBV28 and TRBJ1-5): DVKVTQSSRYLVKRTGEKVFLECVQDMDHENMFWYRQDPGLGLRLIYFSYDVKMKEKGDIPEGYSVSREKKERFSLILESASTNQTSMYLCASSLEQSSNQPQHFGDGTRLSIL.

This clonotype was detected ten times or more. The rearrangement uses TRBV7-9 and TRBJ2-5, with 8 nucleotides matching TRBD2. Germline-derived CDR1 and CDR2 are SEHNR and FQNEAQ (reference sequence). CDR3 length equals 16 residues. V shed 5 bases and J 4 bases; nucleotides not matched to a gene: 12. The CDR3: CASSGSGSGVRETQYF. The CDR3 coding sequence is TGTGCCAGCAGCGGGTCGGGTAGCGGGGTTCGAGAGACCCAGTACTTC.

CDR3 coding DNA: TGTGCCAGCACGTGGGGGGGGGCTAGCCATTCACCCCTCCACTTT. Its translation: CASTWGGASHSPLHF. The chain joins TRBV6-1 to TRBJ1-6; D is possibly TRBD1 (6 bases). V was shortened by 7 bases and J by 8 bases, with 18 bases between the two germline ends. Germline V CDR1 and CDR2: MNHNS, SASEGT. The CDR3 spans 15 residues.

This clonotype was counted a few times. This chain links TRBV7-9 with TRBJ2-2; the D gene could be TRBD1 or TRBD2 (5 bases each). The CDR3 contains 16 residues. The V gene's germline CDR1 is SEHNR and CDR2 FQNEAQ (reference sequence). Trimming removed 5 bases from V and 3 bases from J, with 16 bases in between. The CDR3 DNA reads TGTGCCAGCAGCACGTCGTCTCGGGGACACACCGGGGAGCTGTTTTTT. This gives the protein CASSTSSRGHTGELFF.

The chain recombines TRBV2 with TRBJ1-4; no clear D gene. Germline assignment: CDR1 SNHLY and CDR2 FYNNEI. The CDR3 extends over 14 amino acids. V lost 7 bases and J 2 bases, leaving 11 bases between the germline ends. CDR3 bases: TGTGCCAGCAATGGTAGGGCGACTAATGAAAAACTGTTTTTT. Translated, it gives CASNGRATNEKLFF.

The chain carries TRBV4-2 and TRBJ2-3; 10 bases match TRBD2. After removal of 4 bases from V and 3 bases from J, the junction contained 7 bases not matched to a gene. Germline assignment: CDR1 LGHNA and CDR2 YNFKEQ. CDR3 length equals 16 residues. In nucleotides, the CDR3 is TGTGCCAGCAGCCCCTCAATACTAGCGGGAACAGATACGCAGTATTTT. Amino acids: CASSPSILAGTDTQYF.

The gene calls are TRBV9 and TRBJ1-5; unclear D gene. The length of the CDR3 is 16 residues. V gave up 1 base and J gave up 0 bases, with 11 bases separating them. The germline V gene encodes CDR1 SGDLS and CDR2 YYNGEE. The CDR3 spells CASSVPRYYSNQPQHF. The CDR3 DNA follows: TGTGCCAGCAGCGTACCCCGCTACTATAGCAATCAGCCCCAGCATTTT.

The chain has TRBV7-9 and TRBJ2-7, with 7 bases lining up with TRBD2. J lost 5 bases, V lost 5 bases, and 6 bases had no gene match. CDR1 is SEHNR, CDR2 FQNEAQ, per germline (reference sequence). The CDR3 runs 13 residues. For the CDR3, the DNA is TGTGCCAGCAGCCCGGCGGGAGCCCACGAGCAGTACTTC. This encodes CASSPAGAHEQYF.

This clonotype was counted ten times or more. J is TRBJ2-7 and V is TRBV18; D is tentatively TRBD1 or TRBD2 (5 bases each). The CDR3 contains 13 residues. CDR1 is KGHSH and CDR2 is LQKENI in the germline V gene. V shed 2 bases and J shed 7 bases, with 12 bases lying between them. This CDR3 is CASSPMAEGEQYF. CDR3 nucleotides: TGTGCCAGCTCACCAATGGCCGAGGGGGAGCAGTACTTC.

This clonotype was seen many times. The rearrangement links TRBV2 to TRBJ1-1; 7 nucleotides align to TRBD1. The V gene's germline CDR1 is SNHLY and CDR2 FYNNEI. V gave up 7 bases and J gave up 0 bases; unmatched junction bases: 8. CDR3 length: 15 residues. The CDR3 protein is CASTPQDRLNTEAFF. The CDR3 DNA is TGTGCCAGCACTCCCCAGGACAGGTTGAACACTGAAGCTTTCTTT.

The chain links TRBV20-1 to TRBJ2-1; perhaps TRBD2 as D (6 bases). Germline V gives CDR1 DFQATT, CDR2 SNEGSKA (reference sequence). V lost 3 bases and J lost 0, with 9 bases in between. The CDR3 has 14 amino acids. CDR3 DNA: TGCAGTGCTAGTCGGGGGAGCTCCTACAATGAGCAGTTCTTC. It is translated as CSASRGSSYNEQFF.